The rows below give T cell receptor beta chains drawn from one sample of a study of blood T cell repertoires in COVID-19. The assay was immunoSEQ multiplex PCR, and TCRdb's table has in-frame clones only and misses some. This sample has approximately 250,000 clones, with approximately 85% found just once. Sequences were obtained from PBMCs or T cells enriched from blood (not recorded which). The source is a woman between 45 and 60 years old with acute COVID-19. Both conserved end residues are part of each CDR3. D genes are given only for firm matches. Clone size is stated in some rows and not others, as once, few, many or a class when expanded.

v_gene: TRBV6-5; d_gene: TRBD1; abundance: .; j_gene: TRBJ2-1; CDR3nt: TGTGCCAGCAGTTATGGGACAGGCTACAATGAGCAGTTCTTC; CDR3aa: CASSYGTGYNEQFF
v_gene: TRBV29-1; d_gene: TRBD1; abundance: .; j_gene: TRBJ2-2; CDR3nt: TGCAGCATACCGATCGGGACAGGGGACACCGGGGAGCTGTTTTTT; CDR3aa: CSIPIGTGDTGELFF
v_gene: TRBV25-1; d_gene: .; abundance: .; j_gene: TRBJ1-2; CDR3nt: TGTGCCAGCACCCAGGGACTCGGGGTCGGCTACACCTTC; CDR3aa: CASTQGLGVGYTF
v_gene: TRBV2; d_gene: TRBD1; abundance: few; j_gene: TRBJ1-1; CDR3nt: TGTGCCAGCCACCCGACAGGGCAGAACACTGAAGCTTTCTTT; CDR3aa: CASHPTGQNTEAFF
v_gene: TRBV27; d_gene: TRBD1; abundance: .; j_gene: TRBJ1-5; CDR3nt: TGTGCCAGCAGACCTCGACAGGGATTGGGGACCCCTAGCAATCAGCCCCAGCATTTT; CDR3aa: CASRPRQGLGTPSNQPQHF
v_gene: TRBV6-4; d_gene: TRBD2; abundance: .; j_gene: TRBJ2-1; CDR3nt: TGTGCCAGCAGCCCCGGGACTAGCGTCTACAATGAGCAGTTCTTC; CDR3aa: CASSPGTSVYNEQFF
v_gene: TRBV28; d_gene: .; abundance: few; j_gene: TRBJ1-5; CDR3nt: TGTGCCAGCAGGGCGGGAGGGGACCATCAGCCCCAGCATTTT; CDR3aa: CASRAGGDHQPQHF
v_gene: TRBV10-3; d_gene: .; abundance: .; j_gene: TRBJ1-1; CDR3nt: TGTGCCATCAGTGAGACGGGACAGAACACTGAAGCTTTCTTT; CDR3aa: CAISETGQNTEAFF
v_gene: TRBV12-3/TRBV12-4; d_gene: .; abundance: .; j_gene: TRBJ1-1; CDR3nt: TGTGCCAGCAGGTCGAGACAGGCGACTGAAGCTTTCTTT; CDR3aa: CASRSRQATEAFF
v_gene: TRBV2; d_gene: TRBD1; abundance: .; j_gene: TRBJ1-6; CDR3nt: TGTGCCAGCAGTGAAACCCGGGGACAGTTCGTAGCCCTCCACTTT; CDR3aa: CASSETRGQFVALHF
v_gene: TRBV29-1; d_gene: TRBD1; abundance: few; j_gene: TRBJ2-7; CDR3nt: TGCAGCGTTCAAGACGGGACAGGGGGCGGTGAGCAGTACTTC; CDR3aa: CSVQDGTGGGEQYF
v_gene: TRBV18; d_gene: TRBD1; abundance: few; j_gene: TRBJ1-1; CDR3nt: TGTGCCAGCTCACCTACAAACAGGGGTTTCGCTGAAGCTTTCTTT; CDR3aa: CASSPTNRGFAEAFF
v_gene: TRBV11-2; d_gene: TRBD1; abundance: .; j_gene: TRBJ2-3; CDR3nt: TGTGCCAGCAGCTTGGGGACAGGGTTGACAGATACGCAGTATTTT; CDR3aa: CASSLGTGLTDTQYF
v_gene: TRBV18; d_gene: .; abundance: .; j_gene: TRBJ1-1; CDR3nt: TGTGCCAGCTCACGGGAGGGGGTAAACACTGAAGCTTTCTTT; CDR3aa: CASSREGVNTEAFF
v_gene: TRBV30; d_gene: .; abundance: .; j_gene: TRBJ1-1; CDR3nt: TGTGCCTGGAGTGACAGGGAGACTGAAGCTTTCTTT; CDR3aa: CAWSDRETEAFF
v_gene: TRBV5-1; d_gene: TRBD1; abundance: once; j_gene: TRBJ2-3; CDR3nt: TGCGCCAGCAGCTTGGCCTGGGGACAGGGGGCGGATACGCAGTATTTT; CDR3aa: CASSLAWGQGADTQYF
v_gene: TRBV6-6; d_gene: TRBD1; abundance: .; j_gene: TRBJ1-2; CDR3nt: TGTGCCAGCAGTTACACACAGGGGGCACTGAACTATGGCTACACCTTC; CDR3aa: CASSYTQGALNYGYTF
v_gene: TRBV3-1/TRBV3-2; d_gene: TRBD1; abundance: .; j_gene: TRBJ2-7; CDR3nt: TGTGCCAGCAGCCCCCAACGGGGACAGGGGACCTACGAGCAGTACTTC; CDR3aa: CASSPQRGQGTYEQYF
v_gene: TRBV6-6; d_gene: TRBD1; abundance: .; j_gene: TRBJ2-7; CDR3nt: TGTGCCAGCAGGGCCGTTTCTCAGGGGGCCTACGAGCAGTACTTC; CDR3aa: CASRAVSQGAYEQYF
v_gene: TRBV7-9; d_gene: .; abundance: .; j_gene: TRBJ1-4; CDR3nt: TGTGCCAGCAGCTTATCCCTGACAGTATTCAATGAAAAACTGTTTTTT; CDR3aa: CASSLSLTVFNEKLFF
v_gene: TRBV30; d_gene: .; abundance: .; j_gene: TRBJ1-2; CDR3nt: TGTGCCTGGACCGGGGGGGCGGAGGGCTACACCTTC; CDR3aa: CAWTGGAEGYTF
v_gene: TRBV15; d_gene: .; abundance: .; j_gene: TRBJ1-1; CDR3nt: TGTGCCACCAGCAGAGATGGGCAGAGGAACACTGAAGCTTTCTTT; CDR3aa: CATSRDGQRNTEAFF
v_gene: TRBV5-6; d_gene: .; abundance: .; j_gene: TRBJ1-4; CDR3nt: TGTGCCAGCAGCGGGACAAAGGAAAAACTGTTTTTT; CDR3aa: CASSGTKEKLFF
v_gene: TRBV10-3; d_gene: TRBD1; abundance: .; j_gene: TRBJ2-7; CDR3nt: TGTGCCATCAAGGACAGGGGGCACAACGAGCAGTACTTC; CDR3aa: CAIKDRGHNEQYF
v_gene: TRBV7-9; d_gene: .; abundance: .; j_gene: TRBJ1-5; CDR3nt: TGTGCCAGCAGCTTCGGGGGAGAATATCAGCCCCAGCATTTT; CDR3aa: CASSFGGEYQPQHF
v_gene: TRBV6-2/TRBV6-3; d_gene: .; abundance: .; j_gene: TRBJ1-2; CDR3nt: TGTGCCAGCAGTTACTCGGCCGGAGCGACTAACTATGGCTACACCTTC; CDR3aa: CASSYSAGATNYGYTF
v_gene: TRBV5-1; d_gene: TRBD1; abundance: .; j_gene: TRBJ2-3; CDR3nt: TGCGCCAGCGGGTTAGGGACAGGGAAGACAGATACGCAGTATTTT; CDR3aa: CASGLGTGKTDTQYF
v_gene: TRBV4-3; d_gene: TRBD2; abundance: .; j_gene: TRBJ2-3; CDR3nt: TGCGCCAGCAGCCAAGTAGCGGGCGGAGCAGATACGCAGTATTTT; CDR3aa: CASSQVAGGADTQYF
v_gene: TRBV19; d_gene: TRBD1; abundance: few; j_gene: TRBJ1-1; CDR3nt: TGTGCCAGTAGAAGACAGGGGGAGGGGAGTGAAGCTTTCTTT; CDR3aa: CASRRQGEGSEAFF
v_gene: TRBV5-6; d_gene: .; abundance: once; j_gene: TRBJ1-2; CDR3nt: TGTGCCAGCTTTACGACGGGTAAAAAGAACTATGGCTACACCTTC; CDR3aa: CASFTTGKKNYGYTF
v_gene: TRBV29-1; d_gene: TRBD1; abundance: .; j_gene: TRBJ1-1; CDR3nt: TGCAGCGCCAAGACAGGGCTGGACACTGAAGCTTTCTTT; CDR3aa: CSAKTGLDTEAFF
v_gene: TRBV7-6; d_gene: .; abundance: .; j_gene: TRBJ2-3; CDR3nt: TGTGCCGTACGCGGAAGGGGCCCCGATACGCAGTATTTT; CDR3aa: CAVRGRGPDTQYF
v_gene: TRBV30; d_gene: .; abundance: .; j_gene: TRBJ1-1; CDR3nt: TGTGCCTGGAGTGTTACAGGGTTCGTTACTGAAGCTTTCTTT; CDR3aa: CAWSVTGFVTEAFF
v_gene: TRBV7-8; d_gene: .; abundance: .; j_gene: TRBJ1-4; CDR3nt: TGTGCCAGCAGCTTCGACAGAACTAATGAAAAACTGTTTTTT; CDR3aa: CASSFDRTNEKLFF
v_gene: TRBV2; d_gene: TRBD2; abundance: .; j_gene: TRBJ2-5; CDR3nt: TGTGCCAGCACCACACGGACTAGCGGCAAAGAGACCCAGTACTTC; CDR3aa: CASTTRTSGKETQYF
v_gene: TRBV7-3; d_gene: TRBD1; abundance: .; j_gene: TRBJ1-6; CDR3nt: TGTGCCAGCAGCACCGGACAGGGAAATTCACCCCTCCACTTT; CDR3aa: CASSTGQGNSPLHF
v_gene: TRBV2; d_gene: .; abundance: once; j_gene: TRBJ1-5; CDR3nt: TGTGCCAGCAGTGAAGTGGGGGGAAGCAATCAGCCCCAGCATTTT; CDR3aa: CASSEVGGSNQPQHF
v_gene: TRBV20-1; d_gene: .; abundance: .; j_gene: TRBJ1-2; CDR3nt: TGCAGTGCTAGGGACAGCTATGGCTACACCTTC; CDR3aa: CSARDSYGYTF
v_gene: TRBV30; d_gene: .; abundance: .; j_gene: TRBJ1-6; CDR3nt: TGTGCCTGGAGTGTAGAGGGCCGAAATTCACCCCTCCACTTT; CDR3aa: CAWSVEGRNSPLHF
v_gene: TRBV4-3; d_gene: TRBD2; abundance: .; j_gene: TRBJ2-7; CDR3nt: TGCGCCAGCAGCCAAGGCCTCTCCCCTAGCGGTTCAACCTACGAGCAGTACTTC; CDR3aa: CASSQGLSPSGSTYEQYF
v_gene: TRBV9; d_gene: TRBD1; abundance: .; j_gene: TRBJ1-2; CDR3nt: TGTGCCAGCAGCGTAGCTCTGGTCGGCAGGGGGCCTGGCTACACCTTC; CDR3aa: CASSVALVGRGPGYTF